The next 20 T cell receptor beta chains were all read from a single sample in a study of molecular identifiers for immune sequencing clone quantification. TCRdb independently ran MiXCR on the PCR reads; one entry per CDR3 protein. In the table there are 490,000 or so distinct CDR3 sequences, 20% to 25% of which are singletons. Sequencing input: naive CD8+ T cells from blood, with Jurkat cell RNA spiked in. Subset denoted: FACS-sorted CD8+CD4-CCR7+CD45RA+ naive T cells. The source of these receptors is a human donor in good health. Some libraries in this study had Jurkat cell RNA spiked in.

There are many counts of this clonotype. The DNA of the CDR3 is TGTGCCAGCAGCTTATGGTACGGGATCCAAGAGACCCAGTACTTC. Protein: CASSLWYGIQETQYF. This rearrangement joins TRBV7-2 to TRBJ2-5; perhaps TRBD2 as D (5 bases). The CDR3 sequence is 15 residues long. V dropped 2 bases and J dropped 1 base, with 11 bases sitting between them. CDR1 and CDR2 from the germline V gene are SGHTA and FQGNSA.

Of note for this clonotype: This may arise from a read error, as a much more abundant clone is one base away. The V call is TRBV28, the J call TRBJ1-1; maybe TRBD1 (5 bases). This CDR3 contains 13 residues. Germline CDR1 reads MDHEN; CDR2 reads SYDVKM. The germline V and J ends were trimmed by 8 bases and 1 base, with 11 bases remaining between them. The CDR3 loop reads CASGGTGNTEAFF. The CDR3 DNA follows: TGTGCCAGCGGGGGAACAGGGAACACTGAAGCTTTCTTT.

In its sample, this clonotype was seen many times. Here the CDR3 reads CASSLLAGGGGEQFF. The CDR3 DNA is TGTGCCAGCAGCTTACTAGCGGGAGGAGGCGGTGAGCAGTTCTTC. V usage is TRBV7-3 and J usage is TRBJ2-1; 11 nucleotides agree with TRBD2. V was clipped by 2 bases and J by 9 bases; unmatched bases: 6. The CDR3 loop spans 15 amino acids. CDR1 and CDR2 (germline): SGHTA, FQGTGA. Together with reference TRBV7-3 and TRBJ2-1, the CDR3 gives the full variable domain: GAGVSQTPSNKVTEKGKYVELRCDPISGHTALYWYRQSLGQGPEFLIYFQGTGAADDSGLPNDRFFAVRPEGSVSTLKIQRTERGDSAVYLCASSLLAGGGGEQFFGPGTRLTVL.

This clonotype was seen a few times. V and J are TRBV6-2 or TRBV6-3 and TRBJ1-2, with no clear D. This CDR3 has 13 amino acids. From germline, CDR1 is MNHEY and CDR2 SVGEGT. V lost 2 bases, J lost 6 bases, and 10 bases lay in between. The CDR3 DNA is TGTGCCAGCAGTTACGTTCGGATTCATGGCTACACCTTC. It is translated as CASSYVRIHGYTF.

This clonotype was detected many times. The rearrangement links TRBV5-1 to TRBJ1-4; the match to TRBD1 covers 9 bases. CDR1 SGHRS and CDR2 YFSETQ come from the germline V gene. The CDR3 extends over 14 amino acids. V shed 4 bases and J 4 bases; nucleotides not matched to a gene: 2. CDR3 residues: CASSGTGINEKLFF. The DNA of the CDR3 is TGCGCCAGCAGCGGGACAGGGATTAATGAAAAACTGTTTTTT.

This clonotype occurred many times. The genes are TRBV20-1 and TRBJ2-5; TRBD2 agrees at 9 bases. CDR3 length equals 16 residues. J was trimmed by 5 bases and V by 0 bases; bases with no gene match: 10. Germline assignment: CDR1 DFQATT and CDR2 SNEGSKA (reference sequence). As DNA, the CDR3 is TGCAGTGCTAGAGACCTAGCGGGATGGGGGGGTGAGACCCAGTACTTC. It encodes CSARDLAGWGGETQYF.

V and J are TRBV7-9 and TRBJ2-1, with 12 bases aligning to TRBD1. V lost 3 bases and J lost 9; bases outside the gene matches: 6. There are 15 residues in the CDR3. CDR1 and CDR2 (germline): SEHNR, FQNEAQ (reference sequence). The CDR3 region has the DNA TGTGCCAGCAGCTTTGGGGACAGGGGGCTTGGTGAGCAGTTCTTC. It encodes CASSFGDRGLGEQFF.

This rearrangement joins TRBV29-1 to TRBJ2-1; a possible D gene is TRBD1 (6 bases). Trimming removed 1 base at V and 4 bases at J, with 17 bases between. The germline V gene encodes CDR1 SQVTM and CDR2 ANQGSEA. The CDR3 extends over 16 amino acids. The CDR3 region is CSVEGHSAGQYNEQFF. CDR3 coding DNA: TGCAGCGTTGAAGGGCATTCGGCCGGACAGTACAATGAGCAGTTCTTC.

The chain is built from TRBV27 and TRBJ2-1; D is unresolved. Germline CDR1 MNHEY, CDR2 SMNVEV (reference sequence). CDR3 size: 15 residues. Trimming removed 11 bases at V and 0 bases at J, with 17 bases between. The CDR3 DNA reads as TGTGCCGCCCGAACGGACGGGTACTCCTACAATGAGCAGTTCTTC. Residues: CAARTDGYSYNEQFF.

In regard to this clonotype: Just one base apart from a much larger clone, this may be a read error. The gene calls are TRBV12-3 or TRBV12-4 and TRBJ2-6; 10 nucleotides match TRBD1. This CDR3 region has 20 residues. In DNA form, the CDR3 reads TGTGCCAGCAGTTCCCCCGCGTCCTTGGGACAGGGGTATGGGGCCAACGTCCCGACTTTC. Its protein product is CASSSPASLGQGYGANVPTF.

This clonotype was seen many times. The V and J genes are TRBV7-9 and TRBJ1-1; D not resolved. Looked up from germline, CDR1 is SEHNR and CDR2 is FQNEAQ (reference sequence). The germline V and J ends were trimmed by 10 bases and 1 base, with 22 bases remaining between them. This CDR3 comprises 16 residues. CDR3 protein: CATNSRDMFGNTEAFF. The CDR3 DNA reads TGTGCCACTAATTCACGGGATATGTTTGGGAACACTGAAGCTTTCTTT.

Points on this clonotype: This sequence may be a read error, since a much larger clone differs from it by one base. The chain uses TRBV29-1 and TRBJ2-1; D is tentatively TRBD1 or TRBD2 (6 bases each). Between the trimmed V and J ends, which lost 4 bases and 6 bases, there was a span of 16 bases. The CDR3 contains 14 residues. Germline V gives CDR1 SQVTM, CDR2 ANQGSEA. The chain's CDR3 is CSVVGGGGANEQFF. CDR3 coding DNA: TGCAGCGTTGTCGGGGGCGGAGGGGCCAATGAGCAGTTCTTC.

Comments on this clonotype: Being one base from a much bigger clone, this may be a read error. The chain couples TRBV9 to TRBJ1-4, with a tentative D call TRBD1 (5 bases). Germline V gene sequence: CDR1 SGDLS, CDR2 YYNGEE. This CDR3 has 17 amino acids. The CDR3 here is CASSVDGAVATNEKLVF. The CDR3 DNA follows: TGTGCCAGCAGCGTAGACGGGGCAGTTGCAACTAATGAAAAACTGGTTTTT. Looking up the rest from reference TRBV9 and TRBJ1-4 gives the full variable domain: DSGVTQTPKHLITATGQRVTLRCSPRSGDLSVYWYQQSLDQGLQFLIQYYNGEERAKGNILERFSAQQFPDLHSELNLSSLELGDSALYFCASSVDGAVATNEKLVFGSGTQLSVL.

The rearrangement uses TRBV30 and TRBJ2-2; D possibly corresponds to TRBD1 (6 bases). The CDR3 totals 14 residues. With 8 bases removed from V and 3 bases from J, the gap between germline ends came to 16 bases. Looked up from germline, CDR1 is GTSNPN and CDR2 is SVGIG (reference sequence). CDR3 amino acids: CAGARTDDTGELFF. CDR3 nucleotides: TGTGCCGGGGCGAGGACAGACGACACCGGGGAGCTGTTTTTT.

The gene calls are TRBV30 and TRBJ1-3; possibly TRBD1 for D (6 bases). The germline V gene has CDR1 GTSNPN and CDR2 SVGIG (reference sequence). CDR3 size: 14 residues. The V gene lost 4 bases and the J gene lost 4 bases, with 14 bases spanning the gap. The DNA for the CDR3 is TGTGCCTGGACTAGACAGGTCGCCGGAAACACCATATATTTT. This translates into CAWTRQVAGNTIYF.

This rearrangement joins TRBV5-6 to TRBJ1-2; no clear D gene. This CDR3 is 17 amino acids long. Deletions cut 2 bases from V and 3 bases from J, with 20 bases between. In germline, CDR1 is SGHDT, CDR2 YYEEEE. CDR3: CASSFLNNPRPHYGYTF. CDR3 sequence (DNA): TGTGCCAGCAGCTTTTTAAACAACCCCCGACCGCACTATGGCTACACCTTC. The variable domain in full, with the rest retrieved from reference TRBV5-6 and TRBJ1-2, is DAGVTQSPTHLIKTRGQQVTLRCSPKSGHDTVSWYQQALGQGPQFIFQYYEEEERQRGNFPDRFSGHQFPNYSSELNVNALLLGDSALYLCASSFLNNPRPHYGYTFGSGTRLTVV.

The V and J genes are TRBV25-1 and TRBJ2-3; a weak D match, TRBD1 (5 bases). The CDR3 sequence is 17 residues long. Trimming stripped 2 bases from V and 3 bases from J, with 18 bases between. Germline CDR1 is MGHDK and CDR2 is SYGVNS. The CDR3 spells CASSEGIRQIGTDTQYF. Written as DNA, the CDR3 is TGTGCCAGCAGTGAAGGGATTCGACAGATAGGAACAGATACGCAGTATTTT.

There are many counts of this clonotype. The rearrangement joins TRBV6-5 to TRBJ2-7; D not certain. The CDR3 covers 13 residues. Germline CDR1 reads MNHEY; CDR2 reads SVGAGI. V lost 2 bases and J lost 2, with 7 bases in between. The CDR3 protein is CASSYGVTYEQYF. In DNA, the CDR3 is TGTGCCAGCAGTTACGGAGTTACCTACGAGCAGTACTTC.

The sample holds many counts of this clonotype. V is TRBV7-9 and J is TRBJ2-5; D unresolved. Germline V gives CDR1 SEHNR, CDR2 FQNEAQ (reference sequence). The CDR3 covers 14 residues. V lost 3 bases and J 1 base, leaving 9 bases between the germline ends. CDR3 protein: CASSFPAVQETQYF. The CDR3 DNA is TGTGCCAGCAGCTTCCCGGCGGTCCAAGAGACCCAGTACTTC.

This clonotype has ten or more counts. The chain carries TRBV5-6 and TRBJ1-2; D gene ambiguous. This CDR3 contains 13 residues. Germline lookup yields CDR1 SGHDT and CDR2 YYEEEE. Trimming cost V 0 bases and J 2 bases, with 5 bases left between them. Here the CDR3 reads CASSLGSNYGYTF. DNA for the CDR3: TGTGCCAGCAGCTTGGGGTCCAACTATGGCTACACCTTC. The full variable domain, completed using reference TRBV5-6 and TRBJ1-2, is DAGVTQSPTHLIKTRGQQVTLRCSPKSGHDTVSWYQQALGQGPQFIFQYYEEEERQRGNFPDRFSGHQFPNYSSELNVNALLLGDSALYLCASSLGSNYGYTFGSGTRLTVV.